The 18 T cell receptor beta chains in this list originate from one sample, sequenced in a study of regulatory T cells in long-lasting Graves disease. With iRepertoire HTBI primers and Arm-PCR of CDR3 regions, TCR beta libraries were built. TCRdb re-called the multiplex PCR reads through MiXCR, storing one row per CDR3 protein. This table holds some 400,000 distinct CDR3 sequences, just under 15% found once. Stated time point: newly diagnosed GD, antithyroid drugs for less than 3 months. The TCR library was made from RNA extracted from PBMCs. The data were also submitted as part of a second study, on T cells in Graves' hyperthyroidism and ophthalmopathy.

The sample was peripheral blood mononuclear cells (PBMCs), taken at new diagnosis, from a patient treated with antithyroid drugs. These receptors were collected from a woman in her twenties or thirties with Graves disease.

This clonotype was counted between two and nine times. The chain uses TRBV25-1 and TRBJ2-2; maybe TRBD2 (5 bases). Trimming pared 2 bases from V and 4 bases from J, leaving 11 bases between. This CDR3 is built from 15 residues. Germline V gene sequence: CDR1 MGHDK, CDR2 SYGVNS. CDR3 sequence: CASSEPVGSTGELFF. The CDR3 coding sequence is TGTGCCAGCAGTGAACCCGTAGGGAGCACCGGGGAGCTGTTTTTT.

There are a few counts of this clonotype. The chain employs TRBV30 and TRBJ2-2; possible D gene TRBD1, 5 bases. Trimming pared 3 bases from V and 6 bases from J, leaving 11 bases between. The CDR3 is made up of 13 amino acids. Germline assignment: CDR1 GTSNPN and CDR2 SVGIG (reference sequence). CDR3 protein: CAWSQGVAGELFF. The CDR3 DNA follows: TGTGCCTGGAGCCAGGGTGTTGCCGGGGAGCTGTTTTTT.

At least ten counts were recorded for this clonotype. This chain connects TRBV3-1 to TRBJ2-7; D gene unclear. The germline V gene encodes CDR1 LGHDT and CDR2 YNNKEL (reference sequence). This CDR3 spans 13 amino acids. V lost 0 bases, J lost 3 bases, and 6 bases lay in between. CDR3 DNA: TGTGCCAGCAGCCAAGATCCTGTCTACGAGCAGTACTTC. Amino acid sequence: CASSQDPVYEQYF.

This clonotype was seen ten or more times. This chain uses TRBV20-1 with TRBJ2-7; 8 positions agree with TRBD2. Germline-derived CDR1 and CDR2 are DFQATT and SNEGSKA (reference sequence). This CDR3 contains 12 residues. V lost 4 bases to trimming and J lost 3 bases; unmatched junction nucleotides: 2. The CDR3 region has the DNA TGCAGTGCTATCAGCGGGAGCTACGAGCAGTACTTC. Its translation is CSAISGSYEQYF.

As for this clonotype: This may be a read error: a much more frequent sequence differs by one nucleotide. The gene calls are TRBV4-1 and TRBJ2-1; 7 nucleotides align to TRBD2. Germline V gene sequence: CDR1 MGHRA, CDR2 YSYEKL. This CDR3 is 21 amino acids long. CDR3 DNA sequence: TGCACCAGCAGCCGATCCCGTATAGTTCGGTCTAGCGGAGATATGAACAATGAGCAGTTCTTC. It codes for CTSSRSRIVRSSGDMNNEQFF.

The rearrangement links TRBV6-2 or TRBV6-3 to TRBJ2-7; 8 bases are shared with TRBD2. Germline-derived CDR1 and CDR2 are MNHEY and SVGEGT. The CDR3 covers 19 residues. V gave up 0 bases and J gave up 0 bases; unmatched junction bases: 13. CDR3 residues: CASSYSGPFGTRVSYEQYF. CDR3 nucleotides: TGTGCCAGCAGTTACTCTGGCCCCTTTGGGACTAGAGTCTCCTACGAGCAGTACTTC.

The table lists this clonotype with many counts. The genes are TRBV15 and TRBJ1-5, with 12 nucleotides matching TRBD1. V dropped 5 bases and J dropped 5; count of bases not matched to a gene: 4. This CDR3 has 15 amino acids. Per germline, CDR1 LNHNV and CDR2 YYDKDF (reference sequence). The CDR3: CATSARDRGHQPQHF. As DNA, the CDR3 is TGTGCCACCAGCGCAAGGGACAGGGGGCATCAGCCCCAGCATTTT.

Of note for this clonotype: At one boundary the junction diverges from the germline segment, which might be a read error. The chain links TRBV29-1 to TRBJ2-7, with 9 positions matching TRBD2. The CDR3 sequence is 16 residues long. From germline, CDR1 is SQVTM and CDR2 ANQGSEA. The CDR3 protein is CSVGLILAGSYYKQYF. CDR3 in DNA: TGCAGCGTTGGACTGATTCTAGCGGGGTCATACTACAAGCAGTACTTC.

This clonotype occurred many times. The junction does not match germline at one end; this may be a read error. The CDR3: CASSQATGGRFF. The CDR3 nucleotides are TGTGCCAGCAGCCAGGCAACAGGGGGTCGGTTCTTC. The V and J genes are TRBV3-1 and TRBJ2-7; 8 bases are a match to TRBD1. Germline V gene sequence: CDR1 LGHDT, CDR2 YNNKEL (reference sequence). CDR3 length: 12 residues.

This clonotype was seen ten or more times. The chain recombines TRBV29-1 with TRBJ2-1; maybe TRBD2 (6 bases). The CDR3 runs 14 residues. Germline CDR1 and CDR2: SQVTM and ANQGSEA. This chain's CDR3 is CSKMGGGGYNEQFF. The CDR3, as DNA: TGCAGTAAAATGGGAGGAGGAGGATACAATGAGCAGTTCTTC.

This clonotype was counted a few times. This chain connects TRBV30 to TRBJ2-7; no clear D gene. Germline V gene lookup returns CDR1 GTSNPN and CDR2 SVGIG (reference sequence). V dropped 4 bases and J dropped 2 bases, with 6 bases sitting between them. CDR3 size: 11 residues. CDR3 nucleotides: TGTGCCTGGACCGAAGCCTACGAGCAGTACTTC. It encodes CAWTEAYEQYF.

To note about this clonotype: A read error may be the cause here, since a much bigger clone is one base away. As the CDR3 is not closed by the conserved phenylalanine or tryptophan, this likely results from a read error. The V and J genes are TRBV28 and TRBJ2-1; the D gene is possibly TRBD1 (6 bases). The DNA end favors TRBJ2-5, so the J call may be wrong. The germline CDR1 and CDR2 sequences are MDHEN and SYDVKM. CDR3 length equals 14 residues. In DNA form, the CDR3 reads TGTGCCAGCACCCCTTTAGCAGGGGAAGAGACCCAGTACCTC. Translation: CASTPLAGEETQYL.

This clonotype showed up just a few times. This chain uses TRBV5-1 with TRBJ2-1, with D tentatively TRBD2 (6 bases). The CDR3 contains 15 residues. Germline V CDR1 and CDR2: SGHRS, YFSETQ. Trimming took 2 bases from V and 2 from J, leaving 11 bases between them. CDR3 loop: CASSFEAGPYNEQFF. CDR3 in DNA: TGCGCCAGCAGCTTTGAAGCGGGTCCCTACAATGAGCAGTTCTTC. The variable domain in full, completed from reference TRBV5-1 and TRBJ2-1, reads KAGVTQTPRYLIKTRGQQVTLSCSPISGHRSVSWYQQTPGQGLQFLFEYFSETQRNKGNFPGRFSGRQFSNSRSEMNVSTLELGDSALYLCASSFEAGPYNEQFFGPGTRLTVL.

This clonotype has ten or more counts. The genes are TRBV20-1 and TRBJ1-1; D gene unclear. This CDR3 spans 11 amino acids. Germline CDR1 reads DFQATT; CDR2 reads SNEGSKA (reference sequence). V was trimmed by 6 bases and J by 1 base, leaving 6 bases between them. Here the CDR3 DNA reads TGCAGTGCGATCGAGAACACTGAAGCTTTCTTT. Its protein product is CSAIENTEAFF.

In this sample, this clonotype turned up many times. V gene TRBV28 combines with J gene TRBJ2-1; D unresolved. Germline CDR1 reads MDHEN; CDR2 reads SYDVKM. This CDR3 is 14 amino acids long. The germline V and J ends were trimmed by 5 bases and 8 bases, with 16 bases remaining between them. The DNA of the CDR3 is TGTGCCAGCAGTGCTTGGACGAGAGGTGATGAGCAGTTCTTC. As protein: CASSAWTRGDEQFF.

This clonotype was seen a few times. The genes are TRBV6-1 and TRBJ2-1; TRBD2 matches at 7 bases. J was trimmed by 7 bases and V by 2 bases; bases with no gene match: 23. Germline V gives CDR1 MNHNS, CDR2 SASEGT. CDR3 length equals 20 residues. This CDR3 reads CASSERRGDSGRLRGNEQFF. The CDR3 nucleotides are TGTGCCAGCAGTGAAAGGAGAGGGGATAGCGGGCGACTTCGAGGTAATGAGCAGTTCTTC.

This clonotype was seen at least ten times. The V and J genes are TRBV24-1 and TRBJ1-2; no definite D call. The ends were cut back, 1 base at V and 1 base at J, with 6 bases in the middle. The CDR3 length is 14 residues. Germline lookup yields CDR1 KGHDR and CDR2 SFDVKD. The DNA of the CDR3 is TGTGCCACCAGTGATTTTACAGTTAACTATGGCTACACCTTC. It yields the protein CATSDFTVNYGYTF.

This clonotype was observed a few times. CDR3 nucleotide sequence: TGCGCCAGCAGTGAATCGGGACTAGCGGGAGTCAGTCGTTCTAATGAGCAGTTCTTC. Translation gives CASSESGLAGVSRSNEQFF. The chain links TRBV10-1 to TRBJ2-1; 14 bases are a match to TRBD2. Germline CDR1 and CDR2: WNHNN and SYGVQD (reference sequence). The J segment lost 7 bases and the V segment lost 3 bases, leaving 14 bases of the junction unmatched. The CDR3 has 19 residues.